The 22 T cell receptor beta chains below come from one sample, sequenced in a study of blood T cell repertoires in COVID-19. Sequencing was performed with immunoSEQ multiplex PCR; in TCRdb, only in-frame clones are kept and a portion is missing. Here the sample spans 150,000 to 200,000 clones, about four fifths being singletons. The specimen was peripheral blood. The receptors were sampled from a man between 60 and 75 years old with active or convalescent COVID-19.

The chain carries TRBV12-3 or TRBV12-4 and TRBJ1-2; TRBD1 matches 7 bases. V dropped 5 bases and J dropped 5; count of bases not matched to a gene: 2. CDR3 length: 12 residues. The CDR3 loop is CASSPGQYGYTF. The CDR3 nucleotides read TGTGCCAGCAGTCCGGGACAGTATGGCTACACCTTC.

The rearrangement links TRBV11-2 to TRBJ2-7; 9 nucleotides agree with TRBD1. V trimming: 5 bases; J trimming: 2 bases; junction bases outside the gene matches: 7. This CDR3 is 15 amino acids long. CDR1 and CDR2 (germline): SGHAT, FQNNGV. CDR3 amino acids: CASSLGTGSTYEQYF. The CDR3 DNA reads TGTGCCAGCAGCCTCGGGACAGGGAGTACCTACGAGCAGTACTTC.

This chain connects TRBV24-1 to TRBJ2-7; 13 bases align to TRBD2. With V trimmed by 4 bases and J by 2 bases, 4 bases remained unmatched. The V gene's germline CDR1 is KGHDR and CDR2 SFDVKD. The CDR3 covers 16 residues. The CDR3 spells CATSDWTSGRPYEQYF. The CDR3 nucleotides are TGTGCCACCAGTGACTGGACTAGCGGGAGACCCTACGAGCAGTACTTC.

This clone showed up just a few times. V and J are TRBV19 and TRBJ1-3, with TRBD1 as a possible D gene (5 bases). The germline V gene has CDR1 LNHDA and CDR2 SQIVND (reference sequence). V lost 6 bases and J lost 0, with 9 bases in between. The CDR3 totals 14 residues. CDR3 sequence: CASRRQSSGNTIYF. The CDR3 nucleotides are TGTGCCAGTAGAAGACAGTCCTCTGGAAACACCATATATTTT.

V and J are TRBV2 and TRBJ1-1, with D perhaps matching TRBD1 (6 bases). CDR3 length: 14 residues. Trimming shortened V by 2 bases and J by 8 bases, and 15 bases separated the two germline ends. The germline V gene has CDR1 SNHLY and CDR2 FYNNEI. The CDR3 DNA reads TGTGCCAGCAGTGAAATGAGGACAGCCCGGGAAGCTTTCTTT. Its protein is CASSEMRTAREAFF.

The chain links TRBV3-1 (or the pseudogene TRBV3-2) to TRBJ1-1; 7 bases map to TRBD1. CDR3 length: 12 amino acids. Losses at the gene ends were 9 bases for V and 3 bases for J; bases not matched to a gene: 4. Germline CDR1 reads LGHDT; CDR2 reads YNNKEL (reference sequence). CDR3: CARQGRHTEAFF. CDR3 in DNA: TGTGCCAGACAGGGGAGGCACACTGAAGCTTTCTTT.

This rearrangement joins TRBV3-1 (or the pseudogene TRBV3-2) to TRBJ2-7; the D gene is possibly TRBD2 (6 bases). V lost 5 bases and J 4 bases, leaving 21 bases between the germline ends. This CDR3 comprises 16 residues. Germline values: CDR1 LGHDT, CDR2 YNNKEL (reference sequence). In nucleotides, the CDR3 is TGTGCCAGCAGCTGGAGCTTCGCGGGGACTTCTTACGAGCAGTACTTC. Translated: CASSWSFAGTSYEQYF.

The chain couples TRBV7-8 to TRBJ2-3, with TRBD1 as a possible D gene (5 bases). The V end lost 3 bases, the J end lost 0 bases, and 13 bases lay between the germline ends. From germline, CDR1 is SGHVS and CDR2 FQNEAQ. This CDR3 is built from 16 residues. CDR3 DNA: TGTGCCAGCAGCTTTATCGACAGTAGGAGCACAGATACGCAGTATTTT. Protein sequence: CASSFIDSRSTDTQYF.

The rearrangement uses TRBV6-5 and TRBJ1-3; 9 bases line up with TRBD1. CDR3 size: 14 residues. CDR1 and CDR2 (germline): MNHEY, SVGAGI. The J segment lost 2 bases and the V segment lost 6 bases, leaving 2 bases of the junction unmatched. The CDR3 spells CASRRQGAGNTIYF. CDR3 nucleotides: TGTGCCAGCAGAAGACAGGGGGCTGGAAACACCATATATTTT.

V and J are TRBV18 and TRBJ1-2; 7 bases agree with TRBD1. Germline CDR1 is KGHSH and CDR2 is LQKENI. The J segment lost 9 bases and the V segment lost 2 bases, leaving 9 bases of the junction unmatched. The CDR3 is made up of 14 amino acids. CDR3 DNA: TGTGCCAGCTCACCAATGGACAGGTCAGAAAGCTACACCTTC. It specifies CASSPMDRSESYTF.

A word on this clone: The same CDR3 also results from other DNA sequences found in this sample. In DNA form, the CDR3 reads TGTGCCAGCTCACCGGACAGGGGTAACTATGGCTACACCTTC. This gives the protein CASSPDRGNYGYTF. The chain has TRBV18 and TRBJ1-2; 9 bases are a match to TRBD1. The CDR3 contains 14 residues. Germline assignment: CDR1 KGHSH and CDR2 LQKENI. With V trimmed by 3 bases and J by 1 base, 0 bases remained unmatched.

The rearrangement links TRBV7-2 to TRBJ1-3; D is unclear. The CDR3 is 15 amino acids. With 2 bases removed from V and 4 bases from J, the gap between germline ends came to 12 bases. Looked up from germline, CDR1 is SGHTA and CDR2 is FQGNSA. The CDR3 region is CASSLPSGSGNTIYF. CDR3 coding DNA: TGTGCCAGCAGCTTACCCTCCGGGTCCGGAAACACCATATATTTT. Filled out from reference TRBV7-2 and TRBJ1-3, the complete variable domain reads GAGVSQSPSNKVTEKGKDVELRCDPISGHTALYWYRQSLGQGLEFLIYFQGNSAPDKSGLPSDRFSAERTGGSVSTLTIQRTQQEDSAVYLCASSLPSGSGNTIYFGEGSWLTVV.

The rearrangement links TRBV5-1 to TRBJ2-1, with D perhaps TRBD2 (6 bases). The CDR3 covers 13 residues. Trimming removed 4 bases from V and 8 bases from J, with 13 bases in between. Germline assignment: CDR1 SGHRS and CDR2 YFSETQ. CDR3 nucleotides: TGCGCCAGCAGCCTGGGACTTTTATATGAGCAGTTCTTC. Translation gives CASSLGLLYEQFF.

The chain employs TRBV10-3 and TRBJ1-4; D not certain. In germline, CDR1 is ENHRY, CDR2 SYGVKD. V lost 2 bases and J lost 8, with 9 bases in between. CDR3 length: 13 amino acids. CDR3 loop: CAISEGEDEKLFF. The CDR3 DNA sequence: TGTGCCATCAGTGAGGGGGAGGACGAAAAACTGTTTTTT.

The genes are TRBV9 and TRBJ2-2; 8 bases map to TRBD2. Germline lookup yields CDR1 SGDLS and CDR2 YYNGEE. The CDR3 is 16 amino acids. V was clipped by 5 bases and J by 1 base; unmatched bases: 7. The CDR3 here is CASSAGGQLNTGELFF. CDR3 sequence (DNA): TGTGCCAGCAGTGCGGGAGGACAGCTGAACACCGGGGAGCTGTTTTTT. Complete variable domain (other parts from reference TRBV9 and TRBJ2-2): DSGVTQTPKHLITATGQRVTLRCSPRSGDLSVYWYQQSLDQGLQFLIQYYNGEERAKGNILERFSAQQFPDLHSELNLSSLELGDSALYFCASSAGGQLNTGELFFGEGSRLTVL.

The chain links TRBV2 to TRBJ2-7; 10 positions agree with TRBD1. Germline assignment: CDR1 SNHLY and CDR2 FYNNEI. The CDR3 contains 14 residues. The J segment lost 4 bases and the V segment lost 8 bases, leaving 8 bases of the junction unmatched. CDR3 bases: TGTGCCAGCGGGCGGAGACAGGGGGCATACGAGCAGTACTTC. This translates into CASGRRQGAYEQYF.

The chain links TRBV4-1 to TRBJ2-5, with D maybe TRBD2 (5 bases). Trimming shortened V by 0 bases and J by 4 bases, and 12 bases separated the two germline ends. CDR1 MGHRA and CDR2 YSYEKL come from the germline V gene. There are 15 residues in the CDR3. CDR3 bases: TGCGCCAGCAGCCAAGATTTCGGGGTGAGAGAGACCCAGTACTTC. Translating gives CASSQDFGVRETQYF.

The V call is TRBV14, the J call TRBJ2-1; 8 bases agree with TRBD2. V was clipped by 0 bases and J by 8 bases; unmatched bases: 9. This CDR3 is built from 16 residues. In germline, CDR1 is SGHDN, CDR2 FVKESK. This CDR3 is CASSQEREGQLHEQFF. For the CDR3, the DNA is TGTGCCAGCAGCCAAGAACGGGAGGGCCAACTCCATGAGCAGTTCTTC.

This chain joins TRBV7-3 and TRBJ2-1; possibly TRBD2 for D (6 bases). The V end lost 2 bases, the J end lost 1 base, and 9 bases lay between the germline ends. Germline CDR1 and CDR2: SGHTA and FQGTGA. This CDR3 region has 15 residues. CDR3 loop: CASSLEGRSYNEQFF. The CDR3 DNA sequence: TGTGCCAGCAGCTTAGAGGGGAGGTCCTACAATGAGCAGTTCTTC.

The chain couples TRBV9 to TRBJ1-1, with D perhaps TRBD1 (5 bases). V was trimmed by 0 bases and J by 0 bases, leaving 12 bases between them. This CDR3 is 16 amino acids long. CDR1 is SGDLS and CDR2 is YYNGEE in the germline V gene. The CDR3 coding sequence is TGTGCCAGCAGCGTAGGTGGTGGGGACTTGAACACTGAAGCTTTCTTT. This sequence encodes CASSVGGGDLNTEAFF.

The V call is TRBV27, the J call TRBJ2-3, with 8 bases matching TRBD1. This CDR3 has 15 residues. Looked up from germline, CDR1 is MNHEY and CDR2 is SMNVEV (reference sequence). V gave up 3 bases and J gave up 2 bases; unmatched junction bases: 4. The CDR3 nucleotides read TGTGCCAGCAGTTTGACAGGGGAGGTCACAGATACGCAGTATTTT. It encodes CASSLTGEVTDTQYF.

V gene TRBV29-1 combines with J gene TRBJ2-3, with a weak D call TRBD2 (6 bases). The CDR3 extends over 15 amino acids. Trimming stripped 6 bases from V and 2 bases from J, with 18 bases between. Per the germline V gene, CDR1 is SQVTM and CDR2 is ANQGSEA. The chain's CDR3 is CSVTPQAGTTDTQYF. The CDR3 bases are TGCAGCGTCACCCCGCAGGCGGGGACCACAGATACGCAGTATTTT.